This T cell receptor (beta chain) was recovered during a study of beta chain features in type 1 diabetes. The entirety of the isolated RNA underwent reverse transcription, so expressed TCRB transcripts were sequenced. Data came from immunoSEQ multiplex PCR; TCRdb stores just in-frame clones and leaves some out. The sample contains 970,000 or so clones, 15% to 20% of which appear only once. In its sample, this clone was seen a few times. The sequencing input was naive CD4+ T cells from blood. The receptor was isolated from a young woman in good health.

The CDR3 region is CASSPPGHRGSGYTF. As DNA, the CDR3 is TGTGCCAGCAGCCCTCCGGGACACCGGGGGAGTGGCTACACCTTC. V usage is TRBV14 and J usage is TRBJ1-2; TRBD1 might be the D (6 bases). Germline V CDR1 and CDR2: SGHDN, FVKESK. CDR3 length: 15 residues. Trimming pared 4 bases from V and 7 bases from J, leaving 19 bases between.